The TCR beta chain described here comes from a study of Tregs in tolerant kidney transplant recipients. V lost 1 base, J lost 5 bases, and 5 bases lay in between. The CDR3 consists of 12 residues. Germline-derived CDR1 and CDR2 are SGHTA and FQGNSA. A word on this clone: As yet, its antigen is unknown.

Study findings and constraints: This study did not directly address biological reproducibility.

Generated by immunoSEQ multiplex PCR, the TCRdb table keeps only in-frame clones and is missing some. The sample carries 90,000 to 120,000 clones, roughly 90% recorded once. The material was CD4+ T cells from blood, obtained before the transplant. The source is a human donor who received a combined kidney and bone marrow transplant. This chain uses TRBV7-2 with TRBJ2-5; D ambiguous. CDR3 protein: CASSLGSETQYF. The CDR3 nucleotides read TGTGCCAGCAGCTTAGGTTCGGAGACCCAGTACTTC.